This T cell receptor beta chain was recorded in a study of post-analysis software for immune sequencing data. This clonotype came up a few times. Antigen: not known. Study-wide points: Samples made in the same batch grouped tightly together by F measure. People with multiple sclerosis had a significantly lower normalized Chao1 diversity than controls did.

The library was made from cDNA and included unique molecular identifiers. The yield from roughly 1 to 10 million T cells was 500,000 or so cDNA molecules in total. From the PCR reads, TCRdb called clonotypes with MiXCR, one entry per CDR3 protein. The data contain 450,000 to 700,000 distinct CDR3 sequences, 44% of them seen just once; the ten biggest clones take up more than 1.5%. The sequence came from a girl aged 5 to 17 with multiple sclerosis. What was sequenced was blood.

As DNA, the CDR3 is TGTGCCAGCAGCCCCGAGGGGGGGGCGAGTAGCTATGGCTACACCTTC. Its translation is CASSPEGGASSYGYTF. This chain joins TRBV7-2 and TRBJ1-2; a possible D gene is TRBD1 (6 bases). With 5 bases removed from V and 4 bases from J, the gap between germline ends came to 20 bases. The CDR3 totals 16 residues. CDR1 is SGHTA, CDR2 FQGNSA, per germline.